The present T cell receptor (beta chain) was sequenced within a study of shared clonotypes between healthy human individuals. Each unsorted PBMC replicate got 300 ng genomic DNA, tens of thousands of genomes. Assay: immunoSEQ multiplex PCR; the TCRdb copy retains only in-frame clones and omits some. The table shows 450,000 to 500,000 clones, with approximately 78% occurring only once. Per the germline V gene, CDR1 is SNHLY and CDR2 is FYNNEI. CDR3 length equals 15 residues. J was trimmed by 0 bases and V by 8 bases; bases with no gene match: 10. Sequencing was done on a sample of PBMCs. The clonotype was recovered from a woman in her 40s in good health. Some clones in this sample may be carry-over from other donors' samples. This chain links TRBV2 with TRBJ2-7, with 7 bases lining up with TRBD2. The CDR3 is CASAEGLGPSYEQYF. Written as DNA, the CDR3 is TGTGCCAGCGCCGAAGGACTAGGGCCCTCCTACGAGCAGTACTTC.